This T cell receptor (beta chain) is from a study of cytomegalovirus exposure and HLA in healthy donors. Separate from the roughly 630-subject first cohort was the approximately 120-subject validation cohort, to which the donors belonged. Profiled with immunoSEQ multiplex PCR; TCRdb holds only in-frame clones, not every one. This sample has about 120,000 clones, with about 90% found just once. Regarding the study as a whole: With high specificity and sensitivity, the classifier reportedly diagnosed cytomegalovirus status.

The CDR3 is made up of 13 amino acids. Germline V lookup: CDR1 SGDLS, CDR2 YYNGEE. Regarding this clone: The antigen is undetermined. One end of the junction does not line up with germline, which may come from a read error.

The receptor was derived from a woman between 18 and 29 years old in good health and CMV-seronegative. The sequenced sample consisted of PBMCs. This chain links TRBV9 with TRBJ2-1, with TRBD2 matching 7 bases. CDR3 DNA: TGTGCCAGCAGCTCGGGGGACTACGATGAGCAGTTCTTC. Translating it yields CASSSGDYDEQFF.